Shown below are 10 T cell receptor beta chains from a single sample sequenced in a study of T cell repertoires in cytomegalovirus infection. MiXCR was run by TCRdb on the reads, yielding one entry per CDR3 protein. The sample includes some 940,000 distinct CDR3 sequences, around 30% seen only once; the top ten take around 15%. The antigens of these receptors remain unknown. The specimen was cultured CD8+ T cells from PBMCs, collected from culture after CMV antigen stimulation. The receptors were sampled from a human donor in good health (CMV status not recorded). Some clones in this sample may be carry-over from other donors' samples.

This chain connects TRBV5-4 to TRBJ2-7, with D hard to call. The CDR3 runs to 14 residues. Trimming stripped 5 bases from V and 3 bases from J, with 15 bases between. CDR1 SGHNT and CDR2 YYREEE come from the germline V gene (reference sequence). DNA of the CDR3: TGTGCCAGCAGTGTGTACACAGTGCTCTACGAGCAGTACTTC. Encoded protein: CASSVYTVLYEQYF.

This chain joins TRBV4-2 and TRBJ2-1, with D possibly called TRBD1 or TRBD2 (5 bases each). Trimming left V 0 bases short and J 0 bases short, with 12 bases between. The CDR3 has 17 residues. Germline-derived CDR1 and CDR2 are LGHNA and YNFKEQ. The CDR3 region is CASSQEGTVSSYNEQFF. The CDR3 region has the DNA TGTGCCAGCAGCCAAGAGGGGACCGTCAGCTCCTACAATGAGCAGTTCTTC.

The table lists this clonotype with many counts. The chain is built from TRBV7-9 and TRBJ2-3, with D perhaps matching TRBD1 (5 bases). Germline lookup yields CDR1 SEHNR and CDR2 FQNEAQ (reference sequence). The CDR3 is 14 amino acids. V was clipped by 1 base and J by 0 bases, with 5 bases between them. The CDR3 DNA follows: TGTGCCAGCAGCTTAGAGGGGAGCACAGATACGCAGTATTTT. This gives the protein CASSLEGSTDTQYF.

This clonotype was recorded only once. The J gene is TRBJ2-3, the V gene TRBV7-9; 7 bases align to TRBD1. CDR3 length: 15 amino acids. V trimming: 6 bases; J trimming: 1 base; junction bases outside the gene matches: 7. Germline-derived CDR1 and CDR2 are SEHNR and FQNEAQ (reference sequence). CDR3 amino acids: CASRRGGSRTDTQYF. The DNA for the CDR3 is TGTGCCAGCAGGCGAGGGGGCTCCCGCACAGATACGCAGTATTTT. The full variable domain, rest sourced from reference TRBV7-9 and TRBJ2-3, is DTGVSQNPRHKITKRGQNVTFRCDPISEHNRLYWYRQTLGQGPEFLTYFQNEAQLEKSRLLSDRFSAERPKGSFSTLEIQRTEQGDSAMYLCASRRGGSRTDTQYFGPGTRLTVL.

This sequence joins TRBV12-3 or TRBV12-4 and TRBJ1-5; D remains unclear. The CDR3 loop spans 14 amino acids. Trimming took off 7 bases at V and 4 bases at J, with 14 bases between the two ends. CDR3 nucleotide sequence: TGTGCCAGCACACGACTTGGAAGGAATCAGCCCCAGCATTTT. This encodes CASTRLGRNQPQHF.

This clonotype was seen a few times. This chain joins TRBV7-6 and TRBJ2-5; TRBD2 matches at 11 bases. Germline V gene sequence: CDR1 SGHVS, CDR2 FNYEAQ. The V segment lost 3 bases and the J segment 9 bases; nucleotides outside the gene matches: 15. CDR3 length: 17 amino acids. Here the CDR3 DNA reads TGTGCCAGCAGCTTCATCCTAGCGGGGGGCCCCCCGGGGGCCCAGTACTTC. Amino acid sequence: CASSFILAGGPPGAQYF.

This clonotype was found a few times. V and J are TRBV29-1 and TRBJ2-1, with TRBD1 identical over 8 bases. Germline CDR1 and CDR2: SQVTM and ANQGSEA. V lost 4 bases to trimming and J lost 7 bases; unmatched junction nucleotides: 6. The CDR3 is made up of 13 amino acids. DNA for the CDR3: TGCAGCGTTGGTTGGACAGGGAGGAATGAGCAGTTCTTC. It encodes CSVGWTGRNEQFF.

This rearrangement joins TRBV6-6 to TRBJ1-1, with 10 bases that match TRBD1. V dropped 6 bases and J dropped 3; count of bases not matched to a gene: 10. Germline CDR1 reads MNHNY; CDR2 reads SVGAGI (reference sequence). The CDR3 runs 16 residues. CDR3 amino acids: CASSQGQGPRDTEAFF. The CDR3 DNA reads TGTGCCAGCAGCCAGGGACAGGGGCCACGGGACACTGAAGCTTTCTTT.

The chain couples TRBV3-1 to TRBJ1-3; no firm D call. Trimming stripped 0 bases from V and 0 bases from J, with 6 bases between. Germline CDR1 is LGHDT and CDR2 is YNNKEL (reference sequence). CDR3 size: 15 residues. CDR3 region: CASSQDLDSGNTIYF. CDR3 bases: TGTGCCAGCAGCCAAGATCTCGACTCTGGAAACACCATATATTTT.

The V and J genes are TRBV20-1 and TRBJ2-5; TRBD2 matches at 7 bases. This CDR3 has 15 amino acids. Looked up from germline, CDR1 is DFQATT and CDR2 is SNEGSKA (reference sequence). Trimming took 5 bases from V and 3 from J; bases not matched to a gene: 12. CDR3 region: CSAEVVGDYKETQYF. For the CDR3, the DNA is TGCAGTGCTGAGGTGGTCGGGGACTACAAAGAGACCCAGTACTTC.